This T cell receptor (beta chain) stems from a study of low-dose radiotherapy and immunotherapy resistance in tumors. Study information: Participants in Cohort 1 were administered 0.5 Gy per fraction at 2-week intervals, to a cumulative dose of 6.5 Gy. It was 1 Gy per fraction every two weeks that Cohort 2 received, adding up to 13 Gy over 26 weeks.

Time point meaning: before trial treatment. Each patient who was eligible had an advanced solid tumor with no tumor-infiltrating lymphocytes. Priming of first-strand cDNA relied on TRAV- and TRBV-specific primers (covering alpha and beta chains). Both a constant-region primer and a V-primer adapter served to amplify TCRs across roughly 20 PCR cycles. Amplification (by in vitro transcription) was performed on isolated mRNA. TCRdb reprocessed the reads with MiXCR, giving one entry per CDR3 protein. The table has 85,000 to 100,000 distinct CDR3 sequences, more than 7.5% seen once; the top ten hold 1%. The CDR3 runs to 13 residues. Per germline, CDR1 KGHSH and CDR2 LQKENI. V was trimmed by 2 bases and J by 2 bases, leaving 6 bases between them.

The V and J genes are TRBV18 and TRBJ2-5, with D unresolved. The source of this sequence is a male donor with prostate cancer. Sequenced here: PBMCs, sampled before treatment. The CDR3 DNA reads as TGTGCCAGCTCACCAAACCTACAAGAGACCCAGTACTTC. This codes for CASSPNLQETQYF.